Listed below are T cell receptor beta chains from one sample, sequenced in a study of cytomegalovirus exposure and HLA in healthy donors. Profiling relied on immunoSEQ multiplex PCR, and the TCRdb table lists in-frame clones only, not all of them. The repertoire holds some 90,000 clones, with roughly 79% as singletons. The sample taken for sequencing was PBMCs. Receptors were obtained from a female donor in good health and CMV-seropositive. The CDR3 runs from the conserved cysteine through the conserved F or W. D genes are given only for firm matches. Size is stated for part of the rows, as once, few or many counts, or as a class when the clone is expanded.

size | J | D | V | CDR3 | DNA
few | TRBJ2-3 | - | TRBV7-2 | CASSLAGLHTDTQYF | TGTGCCAGCAGCTTAGCAGGACTGCACACAGATACGCAGTATTTT
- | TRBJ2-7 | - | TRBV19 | CASSLGSRSNYEQYF | TGTGCCAGTAGTCTCGGCTCCAGGTCTAACTACGAGCAGTACTTC
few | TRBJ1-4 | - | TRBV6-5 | CASSYGPGAKLFF | TGTGCCAGCAGTTATGGCCCGGGTGCAAAACTGTTTTTT
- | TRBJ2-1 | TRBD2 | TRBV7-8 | CASSSGLAGGTGSPFF | TGTGCCAGCAGCTCGGGACTAGCGGGAGGAACGGGAAGCCCGTTCTTC
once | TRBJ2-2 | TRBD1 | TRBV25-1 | CASSDAGTGASGELFF | TGTGCCAGCAGTGACGCCGGGACAGGGGCGAGCGGGGAGCTGTTTTTT
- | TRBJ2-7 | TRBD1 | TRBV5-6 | CASSPIRQGPFDEQYF | TGTGCCAGCAGCCCGATAAGACAGGGGCCCTTCGACGAGCAGTACTTC
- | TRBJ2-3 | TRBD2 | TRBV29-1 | CSVKVAGGSTDTQYF | TGCAGCGTTAAAGTAGCGGGAGGTAGCACAGATACGCAGTATTTT
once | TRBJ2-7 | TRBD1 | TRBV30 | CAWLGTGVNEQYF | TGTGCCTGGCTCGGGACAGGGGTGAACGAGCAGTACTTC
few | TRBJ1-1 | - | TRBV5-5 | CASSFGQPTEAFF | TGTGCCAGCAGCTTCGGACAGCCCACTGAAGCTTTCTTT
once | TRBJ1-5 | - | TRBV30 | CAWSVKGGVGNQPQHF | TGTGCCTGGAGTGTAAAAGGGGGGGTGGGCAATCAGCCCCAGCATTTT
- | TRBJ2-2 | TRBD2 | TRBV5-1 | CASSGASGHTGELFF | TGCGCCAGCAGCGGAGCTAGCGGCCACACCGGGGAGCTGTTTTTT
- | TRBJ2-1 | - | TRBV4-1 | CASSPGSGNEQFF | TGCGCCAGCAGCCCAGGATCTGGAAATGAGCAGTTCTTC
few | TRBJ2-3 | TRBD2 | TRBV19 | CASSSAGAVDTQYF | TGTGCCAGTAGCTCAGCGGGAGCGGTAGATACGCAGTATTTT
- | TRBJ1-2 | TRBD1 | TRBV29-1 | CSVEDLATGQGTYGYTF | TGCAGCGTTGAAGATCTGGCAACCGGACAGGGAACGTATGGCTACACCTTC
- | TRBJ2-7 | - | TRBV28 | CASSFRGEPREQYF | TGTGCCAGCAGTTTTCGCGGGGAGCCTCGCGAGCAGTACTTC
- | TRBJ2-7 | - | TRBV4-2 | CASSQGVRGYEQYF | TGTGCCAGCAGCCAAGGGGTTCGAGGCTACGAGCAGTACTTC
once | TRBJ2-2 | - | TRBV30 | CARAVSNTGELFF | TGTGCCAGAGCTGTATCGAACACCGGGGAGCTGTTTTTT
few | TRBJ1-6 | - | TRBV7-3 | CASTPPGLWNSPLHF | TGTGCCAGCACCCCCCCGGGACTTTGGAATTCACCCCTCCACTTT
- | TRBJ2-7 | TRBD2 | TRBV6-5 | CASSYQLAGVNEQYF | TGTGCCAGCAGTTACCAACTAGCGGGAGTAAACGAGCAGTACTTC
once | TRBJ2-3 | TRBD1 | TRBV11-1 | CASSSTGGSTDTQYF | TGTGCCAGCAGCTCGACAGGGGGAAGCACAGATACGCAGTATTTT
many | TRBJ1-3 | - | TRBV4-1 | CASSHSSGNTIYF | TGCGCCAGCAGCCACAGCTCTGGAAACACCATATATTTT
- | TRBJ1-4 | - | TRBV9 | CASSVAGGNEKLFF | TGTGCCAGCAGCGTAGCCGGCGGAAATGAAAAACTGTTTTTT
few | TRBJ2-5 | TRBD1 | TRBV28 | CASGTGEAGETQYF | TGTGCCAGCGGGACAGGGGAAGCAGGCGAGACCCAGTACTTC
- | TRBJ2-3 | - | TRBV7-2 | CASSFRGNTQYF | TGTGCCAGCAGCTTCAGGGGCAATACGCAGTATTTT
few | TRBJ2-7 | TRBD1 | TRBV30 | CAWSPLWWDSQHYEQYF | TGTGCCTGGAGTCCCCTGTGGTGGGACAGCCAACACTACGAGCAGTACTTC
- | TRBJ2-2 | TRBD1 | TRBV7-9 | CASSSQTGVAGELFF | TGTGCCAGCAGCTCACAGACAGGGGTTGCCGGGGAGCTGTTTTTT
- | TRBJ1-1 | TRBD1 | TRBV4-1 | CASSLKTGDLEAFF | TGCGCCAGCAGCCTCAAGACAGGGGATCTTGAAGCTTTCTTT
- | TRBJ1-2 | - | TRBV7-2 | CASSLGWTAYGYTF | TGTGCCAGCAGCTTAGGATGGACTGCCTATGGCTACACCTTC
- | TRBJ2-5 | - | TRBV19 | CASSIGSAGETQYF | TGTGCCAGTAGTATAGGGTCTGCCGGGGAGACCCAGTACTTC
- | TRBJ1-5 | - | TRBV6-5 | CASRRGAVGNQPQHF | TGTGCCAGCAGAAGGGGCGCGGTGGGGAATCAGCCCCAGCATTTT
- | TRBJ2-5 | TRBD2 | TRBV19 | CASSRVAGTETQYF | TGTGCCAGTAGTAGAGTAGCGGGAACTGAGACCCAGTACTTC
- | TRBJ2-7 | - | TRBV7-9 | CASSPDSDEQYF | TGTGCCAGCAGCCCGGATAGCGACGAGCAGTACTTC
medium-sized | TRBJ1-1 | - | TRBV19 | CASRETGDLDAFF | TGTGCCAGTAGGGAGACAGGAGATTTGGACGCTTTCTTT
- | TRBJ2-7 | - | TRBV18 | CASSPPSSYEQYF | TGTGCCAGCTCTCCACCGTCGAGCTACGAGCAGTACTTC
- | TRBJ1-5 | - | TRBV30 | CASGHNSNQPQHF | TGTGCCTCGGGACACAATAGCAATCAGCCCCAGCATTTT
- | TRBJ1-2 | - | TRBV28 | CASSFAGYYGYTF | TGTGCCAGCAGTTTCGCAGGGTACTATGGCTACACCTTC
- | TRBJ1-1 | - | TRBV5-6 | CASSYGLNTEAFF | TGTGCCAGCAGCTACGGACTCAACACTGAAGCTTTCTTT
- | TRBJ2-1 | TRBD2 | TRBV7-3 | CASSLVGEGEQFF | TGTGCCAGCAGCTTAGTTGGGGAGGGTGAGCAGTTCTTC